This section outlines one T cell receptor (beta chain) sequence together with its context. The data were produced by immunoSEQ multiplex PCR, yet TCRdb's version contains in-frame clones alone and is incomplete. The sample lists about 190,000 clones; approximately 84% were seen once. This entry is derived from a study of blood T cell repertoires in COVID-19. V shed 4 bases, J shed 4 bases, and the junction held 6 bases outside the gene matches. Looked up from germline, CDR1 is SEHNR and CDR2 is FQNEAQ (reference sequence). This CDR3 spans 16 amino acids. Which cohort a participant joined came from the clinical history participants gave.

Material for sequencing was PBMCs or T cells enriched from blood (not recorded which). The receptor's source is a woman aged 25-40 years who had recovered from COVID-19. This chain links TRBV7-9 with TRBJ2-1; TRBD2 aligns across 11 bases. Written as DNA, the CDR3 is TGTGCCAGCAGCTCCGGGACTAGCGGTATGTACAATGAGCAGTTCTTC. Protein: CASSSGTSGMYNEQFF.